These T cell receptor beta chains were read from a single sample in a study of CD4 T cells in relation to SARS-CoV-2 and coronaviruses. Their antigen targets remain unknown. This table comes from immunoSEQ multiplex PCR, and its TCRdb copy is limited to in-frame clones, with some not included. The sample lists some 21,000 clones, approximately 82% occurring once. The material sequenced was CD4+ T cells from PBMCs, cultured in vitro. The receptors were sampled from a human donor in good health. The CDR3 runs from the conserved cysteine through the conserved F or W. D genes are given only for firm matches. The listing skips clone size in some rows; elsewhere it reads once, few, many or a size class.

clone size	V gene	CDR3 length	D gene	J gene	CDR3 protein	CDR3 DNA
few	TRBV19	16	TRBD1	TRBJ2-2	CASSMPSGTGPGELFF	TGTGCCAGTAGTATGCCCTCCGGGACAGGCCCCGGGGAGCTGTTTTTT
few	TRBV24-1	18	NA	TRBJ2-3	CATSEFRTGRRRTDTQYF	TGTGCCACCAGTGAGTTCAGGACCGGGAGACGGAGGACAGATACGCAGTATTTT
NA	TRBV5-1	15	TRBD1	TRBJ2-3	CASSSGQLGADTQYF	TGCGCCAGCAGCTCGGGACAGTTAGGTGCAGATACGCAGTATTTT
medium-sized	TRBV6-5	14	NA	TRBJ1-6	CASRPGSNNSPLHF	TGTGCCAGCAGGCCGGGATCCAATAATTCACCCCTCCACTTT
NA	TRBV5-1	13	NA	TRBJ1-2	CASSEDSTYGYTF	TGCGCCAGCAGCGAAGACAGCACCTATGGCTACACCTTC
NA	TRBV13	16	NA	TRBJ2-2	CASSARGPANTGELFF	TGTGCCAGCAGCGCGCGGGGTCCAGCGAACACCGGGGAGCTGTTTTTT
NA	TRBV12-5	17	TRBD2	TRBJ2-5	CASGFRLAGEGQETQYF	TGTGCTAGTGGTTTCCGACTAGCGGGAGAAGGCCAAGAGACCCAGTACTTC
NA	TRBV5-1	14	NA	TRBJ1-1	CASSLMGEGPEAFF	TGCGCCAGCAGCTTGATGGGGGAGGGCCCTGAAGCTTTCTTT
few	TRBV7-7	18	TRBD2	TRBJ2-2	CASTSQRAGAQNTGELFF	TGTGCCAGCACCTCCCAAAGAGCGGGAGCCCAAAACACCGGGGAGCTGTTTTTT
NA	TRBV19	16	TRBD1	TRBJ1-5	CASSLTGTTPVQPQHF	TGTGCCAGTAGCCTGACAGGGACTACCCCGGTTCAGCCCCAGCATTTT
NA	TRBV18	13	NA	TRBJ1-2	CASSPTGKDGYTF	TGTGCCAGCTCACCAACAGGGAAGGATGGCTACACCTTC
NA	TRBV9	14	NA	TRBJ1-5	CASSVGQTNQPQHF	TGTGCCAGCAGCGTAGGACAGACCAATCAGCCCCAGCATTTT
NA	TRBV5-1	16	TRBD1	TRBJ2-5	CASSLLLLGQGETQYF	TGCGCCAGCAGCCTACTATTACTTGGACAGGGTGAGACCCAGTACTTC
NA	TRBV24-1	11	NA	TRBJ2-1	CATSVGWEQFF	TGTGCCACCTCCGTAGGCTGGGAGCAGTTCTTC
few	TRBV10-3	14	NA	TRBJ2-7	CAISVEGTPGRQYF	TGTGCCATCAGTGTTGAAGGGACCCCAGGCCGGCAGTACTTC
NA	TRBV2	14	NA	TRBJ1-2	CASSYGNFNYGYTF	TGTGCCAGCAGTTACGGGAACTTTAACTATGGCTACACCTTC
few	TRBV27	14	NA	TRBJ2-2	CASKGGTFAGELFF	TGTGCCAGCAAGGGCGGAACCTTCGCCGGGGAGCTGTTTTTT
NA	TRBV28	15	TRBD1	TRBJ2-1	CASSFDRGLYNEQFF	TGTGCCAGCAGTTTCGACAGGGGGCTCTACAATGAGCAGTTCTTC
NA	TRBV19	13	TRBD1	TRBJ1-4	CASGTGHNEKLFF	TGTGCCAGTGGGACAGGTCATAATGAAAAACTGTTTTTT
once	TRBV24-1	16	TRBD1	TRBJ1-1	CATESGGIGSRAEAFF	TGTGCCACCGAGTCAGGGGGAATAGGTTCGAGAGCTGAAGCTTTCTTT
NA	TRBV3-1/TRBV3-2	16	TRBD2	TRBJ2-1	CASSLQAGKIYNEQFF	TGTGCCAGCAGCCTTCAAGCGGGAAAAATTTACAATGAGCAGTTCTTC
NA	TRBV7-6	16	TRBD2	TRBJ2-7	CASSLGLADLGYEQYF	TGTGCCAGCAGCTTAGGGCTAGCGGACCTGGGGTACGAGCAGTACTTC
few	TRBV5-4	15	TRBD1	TRBJ2-7	CASSLPGQGTYEQYF	TGTGCCAGCAGCCTGCCGGGACAGGGTACCTACGAGCAGTACTTC
medium-sized	TRBV6-5	13	NA	TRBJ1-1	CASSYKGWTEAFF	TGTGCCAGCAGTTATAAGGGTTGGACTGAAGCTTTCTTT
NA	TRBV6-1	17	NA	TRBJ1-2	CASSEAWLTSWGYGYTF	TGTGCCAGCAGTGAAGCTTGGCTGACATCCTGGGGCTATGGCTACACCTTC
few	TRBV19	13	NA	TRBJ1-2	CAIKKVGHYGYTF	TGTGCCATTAAGAAGGTGGGGCACTATGGCTACACCTTC
NA	TRBV7-2	12	NA	TRBJ2-1	CASSLDYNEQFF	TGTGCCAGCAGCTTGGACTACAATGAGCAGTTCTTC
NA	TRBV28	15	NA	TRBJ1-2	CASSTGTPSNYGYTF	TGTGCCAGCAGCACCGGGACACCATCTAACTATGGCTACACCTTC
NA	TRBV5-1	15	TRBD1	TRBJ1-6	CASSDGTGGHSPLHF	TGCGCCAGCAGCGACGGGACAGGGGGTCATTCACCCCTCCACTTT
NA	TRBV20-1	11	NA	TRBJ2-5	CSASSQETQYF	TGCAGTGCTAGTTCGCAAGAGACCCAGTACTTC